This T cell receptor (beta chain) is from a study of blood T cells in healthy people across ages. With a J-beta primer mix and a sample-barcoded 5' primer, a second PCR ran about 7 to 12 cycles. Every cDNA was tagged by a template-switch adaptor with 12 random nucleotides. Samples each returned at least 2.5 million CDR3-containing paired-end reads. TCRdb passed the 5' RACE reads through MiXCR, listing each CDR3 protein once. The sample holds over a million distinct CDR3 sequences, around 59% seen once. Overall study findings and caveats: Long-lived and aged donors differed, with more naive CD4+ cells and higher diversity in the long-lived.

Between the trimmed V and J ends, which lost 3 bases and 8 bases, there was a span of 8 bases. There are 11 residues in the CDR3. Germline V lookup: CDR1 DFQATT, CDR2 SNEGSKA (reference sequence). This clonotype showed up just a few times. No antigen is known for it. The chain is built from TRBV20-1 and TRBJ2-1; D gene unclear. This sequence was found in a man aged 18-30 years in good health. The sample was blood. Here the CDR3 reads CSASQQDEQFF. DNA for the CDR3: TGCAGTGCTAGTCAGCAGGATGAGCAGTTCTTC.